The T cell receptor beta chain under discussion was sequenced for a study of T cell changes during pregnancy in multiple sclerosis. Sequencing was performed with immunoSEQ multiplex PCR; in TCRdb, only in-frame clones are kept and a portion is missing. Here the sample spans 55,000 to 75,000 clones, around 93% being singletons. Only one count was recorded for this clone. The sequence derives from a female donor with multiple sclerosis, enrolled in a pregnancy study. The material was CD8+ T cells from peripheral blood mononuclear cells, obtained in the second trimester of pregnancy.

The CDR3 loop is CASSLGAGWATGELFF. The DNA for the CDR3 is TGTGCCAGCAGTTTAGGGGCAGGGTGGGCCACCGGGGAGCTGTTTTTT. The V and J genes are TRBV27 and TRBJ2-2, with D possibly TRBD1 on 5 matching bases. The length of the CDR3 is 16 residues. Deletions cut 2 bases from V and 4 bases from J, with 14 bases between. CDR1 and CDR2 from the germline V gene are MNHEY and SMNVEV (reference sequence).